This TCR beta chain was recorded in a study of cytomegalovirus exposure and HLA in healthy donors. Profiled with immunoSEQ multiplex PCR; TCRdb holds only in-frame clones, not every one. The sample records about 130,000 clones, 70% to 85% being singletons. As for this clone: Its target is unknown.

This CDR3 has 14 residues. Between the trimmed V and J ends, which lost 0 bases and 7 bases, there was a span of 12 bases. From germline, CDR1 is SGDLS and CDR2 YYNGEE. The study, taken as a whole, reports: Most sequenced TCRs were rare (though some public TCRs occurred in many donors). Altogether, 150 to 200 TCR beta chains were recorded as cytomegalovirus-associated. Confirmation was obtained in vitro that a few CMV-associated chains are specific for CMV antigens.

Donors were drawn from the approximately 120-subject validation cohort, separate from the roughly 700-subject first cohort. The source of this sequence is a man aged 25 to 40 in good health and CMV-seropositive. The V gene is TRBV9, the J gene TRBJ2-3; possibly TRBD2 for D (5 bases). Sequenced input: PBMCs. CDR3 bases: TGTGCCAGCAGCGTAGCCGACTACACCTATACGCAGTATTTT. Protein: CASSVADYTYTQYF. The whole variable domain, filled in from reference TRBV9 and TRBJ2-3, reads DSGVTQTPKHLITATGQRVTLRCSPRSGDLSVYWYQQSLDQGLQFLIQYYNGEERAKGNILERFSAQQFPDLHSELNLSSLELGDSALYFCASSVADYTYTQYFGPGTRLTVL.